One sample yielded the 12 T cell receptor beta chains listed below, sequenced in a study of T cells in localized non-small cell lung cancer. Here immunoSEQ multiplex PCR was the method, and the copy in TCRdb shows in-frame clones only, minus some. The sample records about 40,000 clones, roughly nine tenths being singletons. Here the sequenced sample was PBMCs, taken before any cancer treatment. The receptors originated from a woman aged 40 to 75 with stage II lung adenocarcinoma.

This chain uses TRBV4-1 with TRBJ2-3, with a weak D call TRBD1 (6 bases). The ends were cut back, 7 bases at V and 2 bases at J, with 16 bases in the middle. The CDR3 has 15 amino acids. The V gene's germline CDR1 is MGHRA and CDR2 YSYEKL. CDR3 loop: CASKYRTETTDTQYF. CDR3 sequence (DNA): TGCGCCAGCAAGTACCGGACAGAAACCACAGATACGCAGTATTTT.

The chain combines TRBV28 with TRBJ2-5, with TRBD2 matching 9 bases. Germline CDR1 reads MDHEN; CDR2 reads SYDVKM. The CDR3 sequence is 15 residues long. V was pared by 3 bases and J by 0 bases, with 2 bases of the junction left unmatched. The CDR3 loop reads CASSLTSGYQETQYF. CDR3 DNA: TGTGCCAGCAGTTTGACTAGCGGATACCAAGAGACCCAGTACTTC.

The chain is built from TRBV29-1 and TRBJ2-3, with D possibly being TRBD2 (5 bases). Trimming stripped 5 bases from V and 5 bases from J, with 14 bases between. This CDR3 contains 13 residues. The germline V gene has CDR1 SQVTM and CDR2 ANQGSEA. As DNA, the CDR3 is TGCAGCGTTTTGTCGGGATGGGGAGATACGCAGTATTTT. Encoded protein: CSVLSGWGDTQYF.

The chain joins TRBV6-4 to TRBJ2-2; TRBD1 might be the D (6 bases). This CDR3 contains 14 residues. The germline V gene has CDR1 MRHNA and CDR2 SNTAGT. Trimming left V 2 bases short and J 6 bases short, with 10 bases between. CDR3: CASSDTGTSGELFF. The CDR3 DNA follows: TGTGCCAGCAGTGACACAGGGACCTCCGGGGAGCTGTTTTTT.

The chain combines TRBV28 with TRBJ1-1; the D is unclear. The ends were cut back, 3 bases at V and 1 base at J, with 9 bases in the middle. From germline, CDR1 is MDHEN and CDR2 SYDVKM. CDR3 length equals 14 residues. CDR3 DNA sequence: TGTGCCAGCAGTTTGGGTCAGGAGAACACTGAAGCTTTCTTT. Protein sequence: CASSLGQENTEAFF.

V usage is TRBV7-2 and J usage is TRBJ1-1, with 7 bases aligning to TRBD1. CDR1 and CDR2 from the germline V gene are SGHTA and FQGNSA. CDR3 length equals 14 residues. V dropped 3 bases and J dropped 4; count of bases not matched to a gene: 5. The CDR3 here is CASSFRQGVTEAFF. CDR3 sequence (DNA): TGTGCCAGCAGCTTTAGACAGGGCGTCACTGAAGCTTTCTTT.

The chain is built from TRBV28 and TRBJ2-1; 9 bases are shared with TRBD2. Trimming took 5 bases from V and 4 from J; bases not matched to a gene: 9. The germline gives CDR1 MDHEN, CDR2 SYDVKM. CDR3 length: 16 residues. The CDR3 region has the DNA TGTGCCAGCAGTCTCACCGGGACTAGCCTATACAATGAGCAGTTCTTC. It is translated as CASSLTGTSLYNEQFF.

The chain carries TRBV5-1 and TRBJ2-7; maybe TRBD2 (5 bases). Trimming removed 4 bases from V and 0 bases from J, with 17 bases in between. The CDR3 loop spans 16 amino acids. The V gene's germline CDR1 is SGHRS and CDR2 YFSETQ. CDR3 DNA: TGCGCCAGCAGCCTTTTGGCGGGCGTAAGCTCCTACGAGCAGTACTTC. Translation: CASSLLAGVSSYEQYF.

The chain couples TRBV7-9 to TRBJ2-7; tentative D call: TRBD2 (6 bases). Germline loops: CDR1 SEHNR, CDR2 FQNEAQ (reference sequence). V was pared by 4 bases and J by 3 bases, with 16 bases between. The CDR3 extends over 15 amino acids. This CDR3 is CASSSVAATFYEQYF. The CDR3 DNA sequence: TGTGCCAGCAGCTCCGTAGCGGCGACTTTCTACGAGCAGTACTTC.

The chain carries TRBV10-2 and TRBJ1-1; D remains unclear. The CDR3 has 11 amino acids. Per germline, CDR1 WSHSY and CDR2 SAAADI. V was clipped by 6 bases and J by 7 bases, with 9 bases between them. DNA for the CDR3: TGCGCCAGCAGGACGACTCTTGAAGCTTTCTTT. It is translated as CASRTTLEAFF.

The chain recombines TRBV5-1 with TRBJ2-7; 14 nucleotides match TRBD2. With 5 bases clipped from V and 4 bases from J, the junction kept 5 bases outside the gene matches. Germline loops: CDR1 SGHRS, CDR2 YFSETQ. CDR3 size: 15 residues. CDR3 nucleotide sequence: TGCGCCAGCAGTGCCGGACTAGCGGGGGGATACGAGCAGTACTTC. Translation gives CASSAGLAGGYEQYF.

The chain combines TRBV5-1 with TRBJ1-4, with D hard to call. V was shortened by 1 base and J by 4 bases, with 8 bases between the two germline ends. The CDR3 is 14 amino acids. The germline V gene encodes CDR1 SGHRS and CDR2 YFSETQ. CDR3 coding DNA: TGCGCCAGCAGCTTGACCTCTGTTAATGAAAAACTGTTTTTT. This gives the protein CASSLTSVNEKLFF.